This TCR beta chain was identified in a study of blood T cells in healthy people across ages. The use of a sample-barcoded 5' primer and a J-beta primer mix characterized a second PCR of about 7 to 12 cycles. A single record per CDR3 protein comes from TCRdb applying MiXCR to the 5' RACE reads. The table has around 1.1 million distinct CDR3 sequences, roughly two fifths seen once. Total RNA was extracted at no less than 6 micrograms per sample. Sequencing was performed on blood. This receptor was obtained from a man aged 18 to 30 in good health.

The CDR3 DNA reads TGTGCCAGCAGCCGACAGGGGGAGAGTGGAAACACCATATATTTT. Its translation is CASSRQGESGNTIYF. V usage is TRBV13 and J usage is TRBJ1-3; 9 bases are a match to TRBD1. V lost 5 bases and J lost 3; bases outside the gene matches: 5. This CDR3 region has 15 residues. Germline CDR1 reads PRHDT; CDR2 reads FYEKMQ (reference sequence).